The T cell receptor (beta chain) under discussion was sequenced for a study of cytotoxic CD8 clonotypes in ibrutinib-treated CLL. Study results and caveats: Public clonotypes were seen rarely and were contracted or stable on treatment.

The repertoire was sequenced with immunoSEQ multiplex PCR; TCRdb's copy has only in-frame clones and lacks some. The sample records roughly 180,000 clones, over 60% being singletons. This clone was found a few times. Its target is not known. The sequencing used PBMCs, collected after 24 months of ibrutinib treatment. This receptor was identified in a human donor with chronic lymphocytic leukemia.

As DNA, the CDR3 is TGTGCCAGCAGTGACCGGACAGGGCGCGAGCAGTACTTC. Residues: CASSDRTGREQYF. The V and J genes are TRBV6-1 and TRBJ2-7, with 8 bases fitting TRBD1. The CDR3 is made up of 13 amino acids. Germline CDR1 MNHNS, CDR2 SASEGT. V was pared by 3 bases and J by 6 bases, with 4 bases of the junction left unmatched.